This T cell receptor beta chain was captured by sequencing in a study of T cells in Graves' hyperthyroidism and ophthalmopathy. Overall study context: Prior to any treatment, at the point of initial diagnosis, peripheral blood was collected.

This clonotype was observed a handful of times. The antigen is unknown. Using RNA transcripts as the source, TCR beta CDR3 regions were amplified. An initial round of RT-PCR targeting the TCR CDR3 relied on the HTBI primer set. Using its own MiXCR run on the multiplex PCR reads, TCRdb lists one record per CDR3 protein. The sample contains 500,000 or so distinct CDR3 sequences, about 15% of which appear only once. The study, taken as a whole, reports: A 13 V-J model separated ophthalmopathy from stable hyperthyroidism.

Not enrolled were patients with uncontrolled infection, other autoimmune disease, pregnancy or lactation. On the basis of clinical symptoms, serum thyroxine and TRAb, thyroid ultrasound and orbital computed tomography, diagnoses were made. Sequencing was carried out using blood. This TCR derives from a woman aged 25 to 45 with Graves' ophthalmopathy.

CDR3 sequence: CASNSGQGSNYGYTF. The CDR3 nucleotides read TGTGCCAGCAACTCGGGACAGGGATCTAACTATGGCTACACCTTC. V and J are TRBV6-1 and TRBJ1-2, with 9 bases fitting TRBD1. Germline lookup yields CDR1 MNHNS and CDR2 SASEGT. The CDR3 is made up of 15 amino acids. The ends lost 7 bases at V and 0 bases at J; junction bases unmatched: 6.